What follows describes a single T cell receptor (beta chain). Its cognate antigen is unknown. Germline V CDR1 and CDR2: LNHDA, SQIVND (reference sequence). The V segment lost 3 bases and the J segment 4 bases; nucleotides outside the gene matches: 5. There are 15 residues in the CDR3. The entry originates in a study of cytomegalovirus exposure and HLA in healthy donors. About the research overall: Findings of an earlier analysis included roughly 110 million unique TCR beta sequences from 180 million or so T cells. Clustering assigned 70% to 90% of the approximately 370 genotyped donors to the Caucasian-associated ancestry cluster. Overall study results and limits: TCR beta V- and J-gene trimming, according to a later analysis, was linked to a missense DCLRE1C variant. A later analysis by the authors found several of the most significant clusters apparently linked to common viral pathogens.

The study ran its PCR with 60 Vbeta and 13 Jbeta primers. Repertoires were generated with immunoSEQ multiplex PCR, while TCRdb's copy carries only in-frame clones and drops some. Of roughly 180,000 clones in the sample, roughly 82% were seen once. The rearrangement joins TRBV19 to TRBJ2-3, with 9 nucleotides matching TRBD2. This receptor was obtained from a man aged 40-49 years in good health and CMV-seronegative. Sequencing was carried out using PBMCs. CDR3 DNA sequence: TGTGCCAGTAGTATGGCAGGCGGGAGGGCAGATACGCAGTATTTT. Protein sequence: CASSMAGGRADTQYF.